This passage covers 19 T cell receptor beta chains from one sample sequenced in a study of beta chain features in type 1 diabetes. As every portion of the isolated RNA was reverse transcribed, the sequencing read expressed TCRB transcripts. Generated by immunoSEQ multiplex PCR, the TCRdb table keeps only in-frame clones and is missing some. The sample comprises around 500,000 clones, roughly 11% of which are singletons, and about 0.045% rests with the top ten. Sequencing used naive CD4+ T cells from blood. These receptors all come from a woman under 30 in good health.

The V gene is TRBV10-3, the J gene TRBJ1-2; TRBD1 might be the D (6 bases). The CDR3 covers 13 residues. V lost 6 bases and J 2 bases, leaving 10 bases between the germline ends. The germline V gene has CDR1 ENHRY and CDR2 SYGVKD. The CDR3 here is CAIRGTGNYGYTF. CDR3 coding DNA: TGTGCCATCAGGGGAACAGGGAACTATGGCTACACCTTC.

V gene TRBV20-1 combines with J gene TRBJ2-3; 9 bases fit TRBD1. The CDR3 runs 11 residues. Germline lookup yields CDR1 DFQATT and CDR2 SNEGSKA (reference sequence). V lost 6 bases, J lost 14 bases, and 9 bases stayed unmatched. The CDR3 sequence is CSAITGGKTYF. The CDR3 nucleotides read TGCAGTGCGATCACAGGGGGCAAGACGTATTTT.

The CDR3 DNA is TGCGCCAGCAGCCAAGATCTCCTCACAGTTCCGTCTAATGGCTACACCTTC. This translates into CASSQDLLTVPSNGYTF. The chain is built from TRBV4-3 and TRBJ1-2, with D uncertain. Between the trimmed V and J ends, which lost 0 bases and 6 bases, there was a span of 20 bases. The CDR3 runs to 17 residues. Per germline, CDR1 LGHNA and CDR2 YSLEER.

This clone has just a few counts. The CDR3 region has the DNA TGTGCCAGCAGCTTGGACCCAGGGTACGGAAACACCATATATTTT. Amino acids: CASSLDPGYGNTIYF. V gene TRBV5-4 combines with J gene TRBJ1-3, with a tentative D call TRBD1 (5 bases). CDR3 length equals 15 residues. V was shortened by 0 bases and J by 4 bases, with 11 bases between the two germline ends. The germline CDR1 and CDR2 sequences are SGHNT and YYREEE (reference sequence).

The V gene is TRBV15, the J gene TRBJ1-1, with D tentatively TRBD1 (5 bases). Between the trimmed V and J ends, which lost 3 bases and 1 base, there was a span of 21 bases. CDR3 length: 18 residues. CDR1 and CDR2 from the germline V gene are LNHNV and YYDKDF (reference sequence). DNA of the CDR3: TGTGCCACCAGCAGCGATGGGGAGTTCAGGGTTTGGAACACTGAAGCTTTCTTT. Encoded protein: CATSSDGEFRVWNTEAFF.

The CDR3 DNA follows: TGTGCCAGCAGAAAAATCGGGGGTGGCTACACCTTC. Translation gives CASRKIGGGYTF. This chain connects TRBV28 to TRBJ1-2, with D maybe TRBD1 (5 bases). This CDR3 is 12 amino acids long. Trimming removed 6 bases at V and 7 bases at J, with 12 bases between. Germline CDR1 reads MDHEN; CDR2 reads SYDVKM.

The chain joins TRBV27 to TRBJ2-1; D gene uncertain. Per the germline V gene, CDR1 is MNHEY and CDR2 is SMNVEV (reference sequence). V dropped 0 bases and J dropped 5 bases, with 5 bases sitting between them. The CDR3 extends over 13 amino acids. The CDR3 protein is CASSLSLNNEQFF. In nucleotides, the CDR3 is TGTGCCAGCAGTTTATCTCTGAACAATGAGCAGTTCTTC.

This clone was seen only a few times. The rearrangement links TRBV6-5 to TRBJ2-1; 7 positions agree with TRBD2. The ends lost 4 bases at V and 4 bases at J; junction bases unmatched: 7. The CDR3 loop spans 15 amino acids. Germline values: CDR1 MNHEY, CDR2 SVGAGI. DNA of the CDR3: TGTGCCAGCAGTTTGGTAGCGGGCAAGTACAATGAGCAGTTCTTC. Translating it yields CASSLVAGKYNEQFF.

This clone showed up just a few times. The V gene is TRBV20-1, the J gene TRBJ2-1, with D tentatively TRBD2 (5 bases). This CDR3 has 11 amino acids. Deletions cut 6 bases from V and 10 bases from J, with 13 bases between. Germline lookup yields CDR1 DFQATT and CDR2 SNEGSKA (reference sequence). The CDR3 region has the DNA TGCAGTGCATCCCCGGGAAAAGAGCAGTTCTTC. It specifies CSASPGKEQFF.

This clone was found a few times. The rearrangement uses TRBV7-3 and TRBJ1-6; weak D call: TRBD1 (5 bases). Germline CDR1 reads SGHTA; CDR2 reads FQGTGA. Trimming shortened V by 5 bases and J by 10 bases, and 18 bases separated the two germline ends. The CDR3 covers 15 residues. The chain's CDR3 is CASSPSEGRNSPLHF. In DNA form, the CDR3 reads TGTGCCAGCAGCCCCTCCGAGGGGAGGAACTCACCCCTCCACTTT.

This clone was seen more than once but under ten times. J is TRBJ2-1 and V is TRBV30; D is perhaps TRBD2 (5 bases). The V end was cut by 0 bases, the J end by 2 bases, with 11 bases between. Looked up from germline, CDR1 is GTSNPN and CDR2 is SVGIG (reference sequence). The CDR3 is 15 residues long. The CDR3 loop reads CAWSVALVTYNEQFF. The CDR3 DNA reads TGTGCCTGGAGTGTGGCACTAGTGACCTACAATGAGCAGTTCTTC. Full variable domain (remainder filled in from reference TRBV30 and TRBJ2-1): SQTIHQWPATLVQPVGSPLSLECTVEGTSNPNLYWYRQAAGRGLQLLFYSVGIGQISSEVPQNLSASRPQDRQFILSSKKLLLSDSGFYLCAWSVALVTYNEQFFGPGTRLTVL.

The CDR3 loop reads CASRDSMFDGYTF. The CDR3 coding sequence is TGTGCCAGCAGGGACAGTATGTTTGATGGCTACACCTTC. This sequence joins TRBV25-1 and TRBJ1-2, with a possible D match to TRBD1 (6 bases). Trimming took 6 bases from V and 6 from J, leaving 14 bases between them. The germline V gene encodes CDR1 MGHDK and CDR2 SYGVNS. The CDR3 extends over 13 amino acids.

The chain is built from TRBV5-4 and TRBJ2-5; no firm D call. Trimming left V 3 bases short and J 5 bases short, with 20 bases between. Looked up from germline, CDR1 is SGHNT and CDR2 is YYREEE (reference sequence). The CDR3 covers 16 residues. CDR3 residues: CASSSQARSPAETQYF. CDR3 bases: TGTGCCAGCAGCTCCCAGGCCAGGAGCCCCGCCGAGACCCAGTACTTC.

The table lists this clone with a few counts. The chain combines TRBV5-4 with TRBJ2-5; D uncertain. The CDR3 covers 14 residues. CDR1 and CDR2 from the germline V gene are SGHNT and YYREEE (reference sequence). Between the trimmed V and J ends, which lost 0 bases and 7 bases, there was a span of 13 bases. This chain's CDR3 is CASSLAAVKGTQYF. DNA for the CDR3: TGTGCCAGCAGCTTGGCTGCGGTGAAGGGGACCCAGTACTTC.

The chain combines TRBV27 with TRBJ2-1; no firm D call. CDR3 size: 16 residues. The germline V and J ends were trimmed by 6 bases and 0 bases, with 15 bases remaining between them. Germline V gives CDR1 MNHEY, CDR2 SMNVEV (reference sequence). This CDR3 is CASSPTLGTSYNEQFF. CDR3 DNA: TGTGCCAGCAGCCCAACCTTGGGAACCTCCTACAATGAGCAGTTCTTC.

The chain carries TRBV25-1 and TRBJ1-4; maybe TRBD1 (5 bases). The germline gives CDR1 MGHDK, CDR2 SYGVNS. V was clipped by 1 base and J by 2 bases, with 8 bases between them. The CDR3 consists of 15 residues. The CDR3 loop is CASSEWTRTNEKLFF. The CDR3 DNA is TGTGCCAGCAGTGAATGGACAAGGACTAATGAAAAACTGTTTTTT.

This rearrangement joins TRBV9 to TRBJ2-7; TRBD2 aligns across 12 bases. The CDR3 contains 16 residues. J was trimmed by 3 bases and V by 4 bases; bases with no gene match: 8. CDR1 is SGDLS, CDR2 YYNGEE, per germline. CDR3 nucleotides: TGTGCCAGCAGCCCAGCAAAGACTAGCGGGAGCTACGAGCAGTACTTC. Its protein is CASSPAKTSGSYEQYF.

This clone was counted only a few times. This chain joins TRBV7-3 and TRBJ2-2; D remains unclear. V dropped 5 bases and J dropped 9 bases, with 10 bases sitting between them. Germline V lookup: CDR1 SGHTA, CDR2 FQGTGA. The CDR3 length is 12 residues. CDR3 DNA: TGTGCCAGCAGCCCACTCATCAGGGAGCTGTTTTTT. Translating gives CASSPLIRELFF.

This clone has a handful of counts. This specimen includes other DNA sequences encoding the same CDR3. The chain has TRBV4-2 and TRBJ1-2; D not certain. Per germline, CDR1 LGHNA and CDR2 YNFKEQ. Between the trimmed V and J ends, which lost 1 base and 2 bases, there was a span of 2 bases. The CDR3 length is 12 residues. CDR3 sequence reads: CASSQGNYGYTF. The CDR3 region has the DNA TGTGCCAGCAGCCAAGGGAACTATGGCTACACCTTC.